This T cell receptor beta chain was captured by sequencing in a study of cytomegalovirus exposure and HLA in healthy donors. Study findings and constraints: A list of approximately 160 TCR beta chains associated with cytomegalovirus was given. In the 130 or so validation repertoires, about 95% of cluster scores exceeded 0, per a later analysis.

The CDR3 sequence is 14 residues long. The ends were cut back, 4 bases at V and 2 bases at J, with 13 bases in the middle. CDR1 is SGHRS and CDR2 is YFSETQ in the germline V gene. The donors were part of the approximately 120-subject validation cohort, which stood apart from the roughly 640-subject first cohort. On this clone itself: Its antigen is undetermined.

Sequencing was performed with immunoSEQ multiplex PCR; in TCRdb, only in-frame clones are kept and a portion is missing. The sample has under 250,000 clones; 75% to 90% are singletons. J is TRBJ2-7 and V is TRBV5-1; no firm D call. The clonotype was recovered from a woman between 18 and 30 years old in good health and CMV-seronegative. The sequenced sample was PBMCs. The CDR3 DNA sequence: TGCGCCAGCAGCCCCAGCACCCTGACCTACGAGCAGTACTTC. Its protein is CASSPSTLTYEQYF.